Listed below are T cell receptor beta chains from one sample, sequenced in a study of shared clonotypes between healthy human individuals. Only in-frame clones appear in the TCRdb table, and some are missing; sequencing was by immunoSEQ multiplex PCR. The sample holds over a million clones; roughly 70% are singletons and the top ten take about 1.5%. Sample: memory CD4+ T cells sorted from blood. The receptors originated from a man aged 18 to 30 in good health. Each CDR3 is given with its conserved first and last residue. Fields, in order: J gene, clone size, V gene, D gene, CDR3 DNA, CDR3 protein. A D gene is named only where the DNA matches it firmly. A row's size may be missing; if present it is once, few, many or a size class.

j_gene: TRBJ1-6
abundance: few
v_gene: TRBV7-2
d_gene: .
CDR3nt: TGTGCCAGCAGCTTCCAAGGGGCGAATTCACCCCTCCACTTT
CDR3aa: CASSFQGANSPLHF

j_gene: TRBJ1-5
abundance: .
v_gene: TRBV18
d_gene: .
CDR3nt: TGTGCCAGCTCACCAAGCCAGGGTGTGAATCAGCCCCAGCATTTT
CDR3aa: CASSPSQGVNQPQHF

j_gene: TRBJ2-3
abundance: .
v_gene: TRBV6-5
d_gene: .
CDR3nt: TGTGCCAGCAGTTACCCTGGGTTGAATACGCAGTATTTT
CDR3aa: CASSYPGLNTQYF

j_gene: TRBJ2-5
abundance: .
v_gene: TRBV18
d_gene: .
CDR3nt: TGTGCCAGCTCACCAAGAGGCACAGGACAAGAGACCCAGTACTTC
CDR3aa: CASSPRGTGQETQYF

j_gene: TRBJ2-2
abundance: .
v_gene: TRBV11-3
d_gene: .
CDR3nt: TGTGCCAGCAGCCCGGGGTTGAACACCGGGGAGCTGTTTTTT
CDR3aa: CASSPGLNTGELFF

j_gene: TRBJ1-4
abundance: many
v_gene: TRBV2
d_gene: .
CDR3nt: TGTGCCAGCAGTGAAAAGGACAAGATTGAAAAACTGTTTTTT
CDR3aa: CASSEKDKIEKLFF

j_gene: TRBJ2-7
abundance: .
v_gene: TRBV6-5
d_gene: .
CDR3nt: TGTGCCAGCAGTTACAAGGACGGAGCCTACGAGCAGTACTTC
CDR3aa: CASSYKDGAYEQYF

j_gene: TRBJ1-1
abundance: .
v_gene: TRBV19
d_gene: .
CDR3nt: TGTGCCAGTCATCCCATGGGAGAGGGGCCTAGGAACACTGAAGCTTTCTTT
CDR3aa: CASHPMGEGPRNTEAFF

j_gene: TRBJ2-3
abundance: once
v_gene: TRBV6-6
d_gene: TRBD1
CDR3nt: TGTGCCAGCAGATACGGGACAGGGCTCACAGATACGCAGTATTTT
CDR3aa: CASRYGTGLTDTQYF

j_gene: TRBJ2-5
abundance: .
v_gene: TRBV11-2
d_gene: TRBD1
CDR3nt: TGTGCCAGCAGCCTTCCGGGACAGGGGGCCCCAGGCGGGCGAGAGACCCAGTACTTC
CDR3aa: CASSLPGQGAPGGRETQYF

j_gene: TRBJ2-5
abundance: .
v_gene: TRBV11-2
d_gene: .
CDR3nt: TGTGCCAGCAGCTCCCTACGGGGGATATCGGAGACCCAGTACTTC
CDR3aa: CASSSLRGISETQYF

j_gene: TRBJ2-2
abundance: .
v_gene: TRBV9
d_gene: .
CDR3nt: TGTGCCAGCAGCGTTAGAGGGATCAACACCGGGGAGCTGTTTTTT
CDR3aa: CASSVRGINTGELFF

j_gene: TRBJ1-6
abundance: .
v_gene: TRBV2
d_gene: .
CDR3nt: TGTGCCAGCAGTTTACACAGGGACCTGAATTCACCCCTCCACTTT
CDR3aa: CASSLHRDLNSPLHF

j_gene: TRBJ2-2
abundance: .
v_gene: TRBV5-1
d_gene: .
CDR3nt: TGCGCCAGCAGCCAGGACCCTCCGGGAAGGGGCGGGGAGCTGTTTTTT
CDR3aa: CASSQDPPGRGGELFF

j_gene: TRBJ2-2
abundance: .
v_gene: TRBV19
d_gene: .
CDR3nt: TGTGCCAGTCGCACGGACGGTCGCACCGGGGAGCTGTTTTTT
CDR3aa: CASRTDGRTGELFF

j_gene: TRBJ1-6
abundance: .
v_gene: TRBV7-9
d_gene: .
CDR3nt: TGTGCCAGCAGCTGGGACTCCTATAATTCACCCCTCCACTTT
CDR3aa: CASSWDSYNSPLHF

j_gene: TRBJ2-7
abundance: .
v_gene: TRBV9
d_gene: TRBD2
CDR3nt: TGTGCCAGCAGCGCGGGACTAGCGGGAGCCGAGCAGTACTTC
CDR3aa: CASSAGLAGAEQYF

j_gene: TRBJ2-3
abundance: .
v_gene: TRBV2
d_gene: TRBD2
CDR3nt: TGTGCCAGCAGGGCTAGCGGGCCGGCAGATACGCAGTATTTT
CDR3aa: CASRASGPADTQYF

j_gene: TRBJ2-1
abundance: .
v_gene: TRBV5-1
d_gene: TRBD1
CDR3nt: TGCGCCAGCAGCTTCGGGACAGGTGTTTACAATGAGCAGTTCTTC
CDR3aa: CASSFGTGVYNEQFF

j_gene: TRBJ2-2
abundance: few
v_gene: TRBV7-2
d_gene: .
CDR3nt: TGTGCCAGCAGCTTCACTAGTTTAAACACCGGGGAGCTGTTTTTT
CDR3aa: CASSFTSLNTGELFF

j_gene: TRBJ2-2
abundance: .
v_gene: TRBV6-1
d_gene: TRBD2
CDR3nt: TGTGCCAGCAGCCCCGGGAGGACCGGGGAGCTGTTTTTT
CDR3aa: CASSPGRTGELFF

j_gene: TRBJ1-1
abundance: .
v_gene: TRBV18
d_gene: .
CDR3nt: TGTGCCAGTTTCACCTCCGGAACTGAAGCTTTCTTT
CDR3aa: CASFTSGTEAFF

j_gene: TRBJ1-6
abundance: .
v_gene: TRBV2
d_gene: .
CDR3nt: TGTGCCAGCAGTGCGGACAGCTATTCACCCCTCCACTTT
CDR3aa: CASSADSYSPLHF

j_gene: TRBJ2-3
abundance: .
v_gene: TRBV19
d_gene: .
CDR3nt: TGTGCCACCAGAAGGAGGGCCAGGGATACGCAGTATTTT
CDR3aa: CATRRRARDTQYF

j_gene: TRBJ1-1
abundance: .
v_gene: TRBV5-4
d_gene: TRBD1
CDR3nt: TGTGCCAGCAGCTTGGCCGGAGGGGGCGGCACTGAAGCTTTCTTT
CDR3aa: CASSLAGGGGTEAFF

j_gene: TRBJ2-1
abundance: .
v_gene: TRBV28
d_gene: .
CDR3nt: TGTGCCAGCAGTCCCCACAGTAGCACTTCCTACAATGAGCAGTTCTTC
CDR3aa: CASSPHSSTSYNEQFF

j_gene: TRBJ2-5
abundance: .
v_gene: TRBV2
d_gene: TRBD1
CDR3nt: TGTGCCAGCATGGTGACAGGGGGACGAGAGACCCAGTACTTC
CDR3aa: CASMVTGGRETQYF

j_gene: TRBJ1-5
abundance: .
v_gene: TRBV4-2
d_gene: TRBD1
CDR3nt: TGTGCCAGCATGAGGGGGCGGATGGATCAGCCCCAGCATTTT
CDR3aa: CASMRGRMDQPQHF

j_gene: TRBJ1-6
abundance: .
v_gene: TRBV7-2
d_gene: .
CDR3nt: TGTGCCAGCAGCATCAGTCAGGGGCCCAATTCACCCCTCCACTTT
CDR3aa: CASSISQGPNSPLHF

j_gene: TRBJ2-7
abundance: .
v_gene: TRBV11-1
d_gene: .
CDR3nt: TGTGCCAGCAGCTCAGACGTTGGGGGCCTAAACGAGCAGTACTTC
CDR3aa: CASSSDVGGLNEQYF

j_gene: TRBJ2-1
abundance: .
v_gene: TRBV29-1
d_gene: .
CDR3nt: TGCAGCGTCTCCAGGGATAGCCAGTTCTACAATGAGCAGTTCTTC
CDR3aa: CSVSRDSQFYNEQFF

j_gene: TRBJ2-1
abundance: .
v_gene: TRBV7-9
d_gene: TRBD2
CDR3nt: TGTGCCAGCAGCTTGGGACTGACTAGCGGAAAGACCAACAATGAGCAGTTCTTC
CDR3aa: CASSLGLTSGKTNNEQFF

j_gene: TRBJ1-1
abundance: .
v_gene: TRBV5-4
d_gene: TRBD1
CDR3nt: TGTGCCAGCAGCTTGACAGGGGCGAACACTGAAGCTTTCTTT
CDR3aa: CASSLTGANTEAFF

j_gene: TRBJ1-2
abundance: .
v_gene: TRBV5-1
d_gene: TRBD1
CDR3nt: TGCGCCAGCAGCCCGGGGACAGCAACTAACTATGGCTACACCTTC
CDR3aa: CASSPGTATNYGYTF

j_gene: TRBJ2-5
abundance: .
v_gene: TRBV28
d_gene: TRBD2
CDR3nt: TGTGCCAGCAGTGCCCCGGGGAGCGGGGGCCAAGAGACCCAGTACTTC
CDR3aa: CASSAPGSGGQETQYF

j_gene: TRBJ2-7
abundance: .
v_gene: TRBV7-2
d_gene: .
CDR3nt: TGTGCCAGCAGCCCCGACCCGACCTACGAGCAGTACTTC
CDR3aa: CASSPDPTYEQYF

j_gene: TRBJ1-1
abundance: few
v_gene: TRBV10-1
d_gene: .
CDR3nt: TGCGCCAGCAGTGAGCGCTCCGGGGACACTGAAGCTTTCTTT
CDR3aa: CASSERSGDTEAFF

j_gene: TRBJ1-2
abundance: .
v_gene: TRBV4-1
d_gene: .
CDR3nt: TGCGCCAGCAGCCATCCCGGGGCCGGGAATGGCTACACCTTC
CDR3aa: CASSHPGAGNGYTF

j_gene: TRBJ2-1
abundance: .
v_gene: TRBV6-1
d_gene: TRBD2
CDR3nt: TGTGCCAGCAGTGTACGACTAGCGGGGGGGCGTGCTCGGGTTAATGAGCAGTTCTTC
CDR3aa: CASSVRLAGGRARVNEQFF

j_gene: TRBJ2-7
abundance: .
v_gene: TRBV27
d_gene: TRBD1
CDR3nt: TGTGCCAGCAGTAGATCCGGGACAGGGAATTACGAGCAGTACTTC
CDR3aa: CASSRSGTGNYEQYF

j_gene: TRBJ2-2
abundance: .
v_gene: TRBV5-1
d_gene: .
CDR3nt: TGCGCCAGCAGGTGGGACACTAACACCGGGGAGCTGTTTTTT
CDR3aa: CASRWDTNTGELFF